A single sample is the source of the 22 T cell receptor beta chains below, sequenced in a study of cytomegalovirus exposure and HLA in healthy donors. The data were produced by immunoSEQ multiplex PCR, yet TCRdb's version contains in-frame clones alone and is incomplete. Seen here are approximately 170,000 clones, around 84% observed once, and the top ten hold about 17%. Sequencing used PBMCs. These receptors originate from a man aged 18 to 30 in good health and CMV-seropositive.

The chain employs TRBV19 and TRBJ2-7; D is possibly TRBD2 (6 bases). Germline loops: CDR1 LNHDA, CDR2 SQIVND (reference sequence). V lost 4 bases and J lost 1, with 14 bases in between. The CDR3 is 15 amino acids. The CDR3, as DNA: TGTGCCAGTAGTACCCTCGGGACTGAATCCTACGAGCAGTACTTC. It codes for CASSTLGTESYEQYF. Full variable domain (remainder filled in from reference TRBV19 and TRBJ2-7): DGGITQSPKYLFRKEGQNVTLSCEQNLNHDAMYWYRQDPGQGLRLIYYSQIVNDFQKGDIAEGYSVSREKKESFPLTVTSAQKNPTAFYLCASSTLGTESYEQYFGPGTRLTVT.

The chain recombines TRBV30 with TRBJ1-4; D is possibly TRBD1 (6 bases). Germline CDR1 is GTSNPN and CDR2 is SVGIG (reference sequence). The CDR3 spans 13 residues. The V end lost 1 base, the J end lost 8 bases, and 11 bases lay between the germline ends. The CDR3 sequence: CAWSDRVGEKLFF. Written as DNA, the CDR3 is TGTGCCTGGAGTGACAGGGTTGGGGAAAAACTGTTTTTT.

V gene TRBV29-1 combines with J gene TRBJ1-1, with 7 positions matching TRBD1. CDR1 and CDR2 from the germline V gene are SQVTM and ANQGSEA. The J segment lost 11 bases and the V segment lost 4 bases, leaving 7 bases of the junction unmatched. The CDR3 consists of 11 residues. The DNA for the CDR3 is TGCAGCGTTGCTTACAGGGGCGAGGCTTTCTTT. Its protein product is CSVAYRGEAFF.

The table lists this clone with a count of one. V is TRBV4-1 and J is TRBJ2-7; TRBD1 matches at 7 bases. Germline CDR1 MGHRA, CDR2 YSYEKL. CDR3 length equals 15 residues. The V and J ends lost 3 bases and 0 bases, in that order; junction bases with no gene match: 5. The CDR3 region has the DNA TGCGCCAGCAGCCAGGGGCCAGGGGGCTCCTACGAGCAGTACTTC. It codes for CASSQGPGGSYEQYF.

This clone was seen a few times. V usage is TRBV7-5 and J usage is TRBJ1-6; TRBD1 is the table's D call and was not checked against the DNA. TRBV7-5 constitutes a pseudogene. This CDR3 has 9 amino acids. CDR3 region: CASPPALHF. The CDR3 DNA reads as TGTGCCTCCCCTCCAGCCCTCCACTTT.

Worth noting for this clone: Distinct nucleotide sequences in the sample also encode this CDR3. The CDR3 protein is CASSLGGSTDTQYF. The CDR3 nucleotides are TGCGCCAGCAGCTTGGGCGGTAGCACAGATACGCAGTATTTT. J is TRBJ2-3 and V is TRBV5-1; D unclear. V gave up 0 bases and J gave up 0 bases, with 5 bases separating them. From germline, CDR1 is SGHRS and CDR2 YFSETQ. The CDR3 sequence is 14 residues long.

The chain employs TRBV5-1 and TRBJ2-2, with a weak D call TRBD1 (6 bases). The CDR3 totals 13 residues. V was shortened by 0 bases and J by 6 bases, with 6 bases between the two germline ends. Germline CDR1 is SGHRS and CDR2 is YFSETQ. The CDR3 bases are TGCGCCAGCAGCTTGGAGGGGGCCGGGGAGCTGTTTTTT. Its protein is CASSLEGAGELFF.

V usage is TRBV28 and J usage is TRBJ1-1; TRBD1 aligns across 9 bases. The ends lost 3 bases at V and 5 bases at J; junction bases unmatched: 4. The CDR3 spans 14 residues. CDR1 MDHEN and CDR2 SYDVKM come from the germline V gene. CDR3 coding DNA: TGTGCCAGCAGTTTTACAGGGGGCAGGACTGAAGCTTTCTTT. Translation: CASSFTGGRTEAFF.

The chain uses TRBV6-1 and TRBJ2-3; the D gene is possibly TRBD1 (5 bases). Between the trimmed V and J ends, which lost 10 bases and 6 bases, there was a span of 20 bases. The germline V gene has CDR1 MNHNS and CDR2 SASEGT. The CDR3 runs 14 residues. The CDR3 DNA is TGTGCCACCCAAAAGGGGCCACAAATTGATACGCAGTATTTT. Translation: CATQKGPQIDTQYF.

The rearrangement links TRBV5-1 to TRBJ2-7; D not certain. The V gene's germline CDR1 is SGHRS and CDR2 YFSETQ. Trimming left V 5 bases short and J 2 bases short, with 17 bases between. CDR3 length equals 15 residues. The CDR3 reads CASRRASERAYEQYF. CDR3 nucleotide sequence: TGCGCCAGCAGGAGAGCCAGCGAGCGAGCCTACGAGCAGTACTTC.

V gene TRBV18 combines with J gene TRBJ2-5; tentatively, D is TRBD1 (6 bases). CDR1 is KGHSH and CDR2 is LQKENI in the germline V gene. The V and J ends lost 3 bases and 5 bases respectively, with 19 bases between them. The CDR3 length is 16 residues. This chain's CDR3 is CASSPGTRTVEETQYF. The CDR3 DNA reads as TGTGCCAGCTCACCCGGGACACGGACAGTGGAGGAGACCCAGTACTTC.

The CDR3 is CASSYQTGNSLMADTQYF. The CDR3 DNA is TGTGCCAGCAGCTACCAGACGGGGAATTCCTTAATGGCAGATACGCAGTATTTT. The J gene is TRBJ2-3, the V gene TRBV7-6; D is possibly TRBD2 (5 bases). Trimming shortened V by 4 bases and J by 4 bases, and 24 bases separated the two germline ends. The CDR3 has 18 amino acids. The germline gives CDR1 SGHVS, CDR2 FNYEAQ. The whole variable domain, remainder taken from reference TRBV7-6 and TRBJ2-3, is GAGVSQSPRYKVTKRGQDVALRCDPISGHVSLYWYRQALGQGPEFLTYFNYEAQQDKSGLPNDRFSAERPEGSISTLTIQRTEQRDSAMYRCASSYQTGNSLMADTQYFGPGTRLTVL.

The rearrangement links TRBV5-1 to TRBJ2-7, with TRBD2 matching over 11 bases. The CDR3 is made up of 14 amino acids. Germline assignment: CDR1 SGHRS and CDR2 YFSETQ. Germline trimming cut 2 bases from V and 4 bases from J; bases unmatched to any gene: 2. As DNA, the CDR3 is TGCGCCAGCAGCTTACTAGCGGGAGAATACGAGCAGTACTTC. Its protein product is CASSLLAGEYEQYF.

The V and J genes are TRBV30 and TRBJ2-1; 14 bases match TRBD2. The CDR3 runs 15 residues. Germline values: CDR1 GTSNPN, CDR2 SVGIG (reference sequence). J gave up 7 bases and V 4 bases, and 6 bases lay outside the gene matches. This CDR3 reads CAWTPGTSGGNEQFF. In nucleotides, the CDR3 is TGTGCCTGGACCCCAGGGACTAGCGGGGGAAATGAGCAGTTCTTC.

This clone showed up many times. The V call is TRBV5-4, the J call TRBJ1-1; 7 nucleotides line up with TRBD1. The junction had 1 base not matched to a gene; V was cut back by 4 bases and J by 1 base. The length of the CDR3 is 13 residues. The germline CDR1 and CDR2 sequences are SGHNT and YYREEE (reference sequence). The CDR3 sequence is CASSRQGNTEAFF. The CDR3 nucleotides are TGTGCCAGCAGCCGACAGGGGAACACTGAAGCTTTCTTT.

The chain joins TRBV7-2 to TRBJ1-5; D uncertain. The V end lost 5 bases, the J end lost 6 bases, and 17 bases lay between the germline ends. The germline CDR1 and CDR2 sequences are SGHTA and FQGNSA. This CDR3 region has 15 residues. The CDR3 is CASSRDLREAQPQHF. The CDR3, as DNA: TGTGCCAGCAGCAGAGACCTTAGGGAGGCTCAGCCCCAGCATTTT.

The chain uses TRBV4-1 and TRBJ2-1; D is unresolved. From germline, CDR1 is MGHRA and CDR2 YSYEKL. The CDR3 sequence is 15 residues long. The V end lost 4 bases, the J end lost 7 bases, and 17 bases lay between the germline ends. CDR3 in amino acids: CASSRGAADGNEQFF. CDR3 bases: TGCGCCAGCAGCCGAGGAGCCGCCGATGGTAATGAGCAGTTCTTC.

This clone turned up a few times. The chain carries TRBV5-4 and TRBJ2-3; D perhaps matches TRBD2 (7 bases). V was cut by 4 bases and J by 3 bases, with 18 bases left in between. The CDR3 contains 16 residues. Germline CDR1 and CDR2: SGHNT and YYREEE (reference sequence). The CDR3: CASSNFGGGPTDTQYF. In nucleotides, the CDR3 is TGTGCCAGCAGCAACTTTGGGGGGGGGCCGACAGATACGCAGTATTTT.

The chain recombines TRBV7-8 with TRBJ2-2, with TRBD1 as a possible D gene (5 bases). Germline CDR1 is SGHVS and CDR2 is FQNEAQ. V lost 3 bases and J lost 5, with 10 bases in between. This CDR3 comprises 14 residues. The CDR3 nucleotides are TGTGCCAGCAGCTTGCCCCGACAGACCGGGGAGCTGTTTTTT. Translated, it gives CASSLPRQTGELFF.

This chain links TRBV5-8 with TRBJ1-5; 8 bases agree with TRBD1. CDR3 size: 14 residues. J gave up 6 bases and V 0 bases, and 2 bases lay outside the gene matches. Germline V gene data show CDR1 as SGHTS and CDR2 as YDEGEE. The CDR3 sequence: CASSLVTGGQPQHF. CDR3 DNA: TGTGCCAGCAGCTTGGTAACAGGGGGTCAGCCCCAGCATTTT.

V and J are TRBV27 and TRBJ2-2; TRBD2 is a possible D gene (6 bases). V was clipped by 7 bases and J by 3 bases, with 12 bases between them. Germline CDR1 is MNHEY and CDR2 is SMNVEV (reference sequence). CDR3 size: 14 residues. CDR3 nucleotides: TGTGCCAGCACCAAGACTAGACACACCGGGGAGCTGTTTTTT. Encoded protein: CASTKTRHTGELFF.

J is TRBJ2-1 and V is TRBV7-3; 7 nucleotides match TRBD2. CDR3 length equals 16 residues. From germline, CDR1 is SGHTA and CDR2 FQGTGA. Unmatched junction bases numbered 12, after V lost 5 bases and J lost 5 bases. The CDR3 DNA sequence: TGTGCCAGCAGCCTTAAGGGTGCAGCGGGAAACAATGAGCAGTTCTTC. It yields the protein CASSLKGAAGNNEQFF.